Listed here are 25 T cell receptor beta chains from one sample, sequenced in a study of cytomegalovirus exposure and HLA in healthy donors. Primers: 60 Vbeta forward and 13 Jbeta reverse. Clones were sequenced by immunoSEQ multiplex PCR, and TCRdb holds only the in-frame ones, with some missing. This repertoire shows roughly 40,000 clones, 80% to 90% found once; its top ten account for almost 9.5%. Material: PBMCs. The receptors were sampled from a woman between 40 and 50 years old in good health and CMV-seronegative.

The V and J genes are TRBV6-5 and TRBJ1-6; 8 nucleotides align to TRBD1. Looked up from germline, CDR1 is MNHEY and CDR2 is SVGAGI. The CDR3 is made up of 13 amino acids. Trimming removed 7 bases from V and 12 bases from J; junction bases left unmatched: 8. CDR3 residues: CASNTGTGRPLHF. CDR3 bases: TGTGCCAGCAATACAGGGACAGGCAGACCCCTCCACTTT.

This chain joins TRBV18 and TRBJ1-2; D gene uncertain. The CDR3 has 14 residues. Germline V gene sequence: CDR1 KGHSH, CDR2 LQKENI. V shed 6 bases and J shed 0 bases, with 11 bases lying between them. CDR3 sequence: CASSPKSSNYGYTF. In nucleotides, the CDR3 is TGTGCCAGCTCGCCAAAATCGTCTAACTATGGCTACACCTTC.

This sequence joins TRBV15 and TRBJ1-1, with D perhaps matching TRBD1 (5 bases). Germline CDR1 is LNHNV and CDR2 is YYDKDF (reference sequence). The length of the CDR3 is 16 residues. V lost 0 bases, J lost 0 bases, and 11 bases lay in between. CDR3 protein: CATSRDRDSMNTEAFF. The DNA for the CDR3 is TGTGCCACCAGCAGAGATCGAGACAGTATGAACACTGAAGCTTTCTTT. The entire variable domain, with the rest obtained from reference TRBV15 and TRBJ1-1, is as follows: DAMVIQNPRYQVTQFGKPVTLSCSQTLNHNVMYWYQQKSSQAPKLLFHYYDKDFNNEADTPDNFQSRRPNTSFCFLDIRSPGLGDTAMYLCATSRDRDSMNTEAFFGQGTRLTVV.

The chain couples TRBV5-1 to TRBJ2-1, with D hard to call. The length of the CDR3 is 13 residues. Trimming left V 3 bases short and J 2 bases short, with 6 bases between. CDR1 and CDR2 from the germline V gene are SGHRS and YFSETQ. CDR3 residues: CASSSLTYNEQFF. The CDR3 DNA follows: TGCGCCAGCAGCTCACTTACCTACAATGAGCAGTTCTTC.

This clone was counted once. The V and J genes are TRBV18 and TRBJ1-1; 11 bases align to TRBD1. CDR1 is KGHSH, CDR2 LQKENI, per germline. V shed 6 bases and J 4 bases; nucleotides not matched to a gene: 10. The CDR3 contains 16 residues. CDR3 nucleotide sequence: TGTGCCAGCTCGTACCAGGTGGGACAGGGGGGCACTGAAGCTTTCTTT. Translation: CASSYQVGQGGTEAFF.

The chain has TRBV6-1 and TRBJ2-3; tentative D call: TRBD1 (6 bases). V was cut by 2 bases and J by 4 bases, with 13 bases left in between. Germline assignment: CDR1 MNHNS and CDR2 SASEGT. CDR3 length: 15 residues. CDR3 in amino acids: CASSEYGKGADTQYF. The CDR3 DNA sequence: TGTGCCAGCAGTGAATATGGGAAGGGGGCAGATACGCAGTATTTT.

This clone was detected only once. This chain uses TRBV7-9 with TRBJ1-1; D is unclear. CDR1 and CDR2 from the germline V gene are SEHNR and FQNEAQ (reference sequence). The CDR3 covers 16 residues. Between the trimmed V and J ends, which lost 3 bases and 10 bases, there was a span of 24 bases. CDR3 sequence reads: CASSFGKVDYGNTAFF. CDR3 in DNA: TGTGCCAGCAGCTTTGGGAAAGTGGACTACGGAAACACAGCTTTCTTT.

The J gene is TRBJ2-1, the V gene TRBV5-6; D gene ambiguous. CDR1 is SGHDT and CDR2 is YYEEEE in the germline V gene. The V and J ends lost 0 bases and 8 bases respectively, with 3 bases between them. The CDR3 is 11 amino acids. The CDR3 nucleotides read TGTGCCAGCAGCTTGGCCTATGAGCAGTTCTTC. Protein sequence: CASSLAYEQFF.

This clone was seen a few times. This chain connects TRBV2 to TRBJ1-1, with TRBD1 matching 7 bases. Germline V gene sequence: CDR1 SNHLY, CDR2 FYNNEI. CDR3 length equals 12 residues. Unmatched junction bases numbered 7, after V lost 5 bases and J lost 10 bases. The CDR3 DNA is TGTGCCAGCAGTATCGACAGGGATCCAGCTTTCTTT. Amino acids: CASSIDRDPAFF.

The J gene is TRBJ1-1, the V gene TRBV29-1; TRBD1 matches 8 bases. CDR1 is SQVTM, CDR2 ANQGSEA, per germline. The V segment lost 7 bases and the J segment 2 bases; nucleotides outside the gene matches: 6. The CDR3 runs to 13 residues. The CDR3 region is CSARGTGNTEAFF. For the CDR3, the DNA is TGCAGCGCCCGAGGGACAGGCAACACTGAAGCTTTCTTT.

The V gene is TRBV4-1, the J gene TRBJ2-3; D might be TRBD1 (7 bases). V lost 4 bases, J lost 1 base, and 9 bases lay in between. The CDR3 has 14 residues. The V gene's germline CDR1 is MGHRA and CDR2 YSYEKL. Written as DNA, the CDR3 is TGCGCCAGCAGCCCCAGGGGGGGCACAGATACGCAGTATTTT. The encoded protein is CASSPRGGTDTQYF.

The sample holds one count of this clone. The chain links TRBV12-5 to TRBJ2-7, with a tentative D call TRBD2 (5 bases). V lost 5 bases and J lost 9, with 11 bases in between. This CDR3 is built from 11 residues. Germline V lookup: CDR1 LGHNT, CDR2 FRNRAP. The CDR3 nucleotides are TGTGCTAGTGGTCCCCGCGGGTCGCAGTACGTC. It is translated as CASGPRGSQYV.

CDR3 DNA sequence: TGTGCCAGCAGTAGACTAGCGGGGAATTCCTACGAGCAGTACTTC. Translated: CASSRLAGNSYEQYF. The V call is TRBV7-2, the J call TRBJ2-7, with TRBD2 identical over 11 bases. In germline, CDR1 is SGHTA, CDR2 FQGNSA. The CDR3 has 15 amino acids. V lost 6 bases and J lost 1; bases outside the gene matches: 5.

The chain recombines TRBV5-6 with TRBJ2-1; the match to TRBD2 covers 14 bases. CDR1 and CDR2 from the germline V gene are SGHDT and YYEEEE. V lost 3 bases and J lost 7; bases outside the gene matches: 6. The CDR3 spans 16 residues. The CDR3 is CASSYGLAGGVNEQFF. DNA for the CDR3: TGTGCCAGCAGCTACGGACTAGCGGGGGGTGTGAATGAGCAGTTCTTC.

The chain carries TRBV18 and TRBJ1-1, with D possibly matching TRBD1 (6 bases). The CDR3 totals 12 residues. With 4 bases removed from V and 6 bases from J, the gap between germline ends came to 9 bases. Germline CDR1 and CDR2: KGHSH and LQKENI. The CDR3 nucleotides are TGTGCCAGCTCACGGGGGCCCTCTGAAGCTTTCTTT. This codes for CASSRGPSEAFF.

The rearrangement joins TRBV15 to TRBJ2-7, with 10 bases fitting TRBD1. The CDR3 totals 17 residues. Per germline, CDR1 LNHNV and CDR2 YYDKDF (reference sequence). Trimming at V came to 0 bases and at J to 7 bases, leaving 12 bases not matched to a gene. In nucleotides, the CDR3 is TGTGCCACCAGCAGAGATCTGGGGACAGGGGCTTATAAGGAGCAGTACGTC. It specifies CATSRDLGTGAYKEQYV.

The rearrangement uses TRBV5-1 and TRBJ1-1; possible D gene TRBD1, 6 bases. Trimming removed 1 base at V and 3 bases at J, with 10 bases between. From germline, CDR1 is SGHRS and CDR2 YFSETQ. This CDR3 spans 14 amino acids. As DNA, the CDR3 is TGCGCCAGCAGCTTGAGACAGGTAGACACTGAAGCTTTCTTT. Translating it yields CASSLRQVDTEAFF.

The genes are TRBV7-2 and TRBJ1-4; D is uncertain. CDR3 length: 15 residues. CDR1 SGHTA and CDR2 FQGNSA come from the germline V gene. V shed 0 bases and J shed 7 bases, with 12 bases lying between them. CDR3 nucleotide sequence: TGTGCCAGCAGCTTAGCGCGGGGAGGAGGTGAAAAACTGTTTTTT. It yields the protein CASSLARGGGEKLFF.

The chain is built from TRBV7-6 and TRBJ1-1, with D uncertain. Deletions cut 1 base from V and 1 base from J, with 4 bases between. The CDR3 extends over 13 amino acids. The germline gives CDR1 SGHVS, CDR2 FNYEAQ. The CDR3 DNA is TGTGCCAGCAGCTTAGAAGCGAACACTGAAGCTTTCTTT. Translating it yields CASSLEANTEAFF.

The chain carries TRBV5-1 and TRBJ2-1, with 9 bases lining up with TRBD1. Trimming cost V 4 bases and J 12 bases; bases outside gene matches: 11. Germline V gene sequence: CDR1 SGHRS, CDR2 YFSETQ. CDR3 length: 14 residues. CDR3 nucleotides: TGCGCCAGCAGCCATGTTCGGACAGGGGAACGGCAGTTCTTC. This gives the protein CASSHVRTGERQFF.

The chain has TRBV7-2 and TRBJ2-3; 8 bases line up with TRBD1. This CDR3 comprises 14 residues. V was pared by 4 bases and J by 3 bases, with 3 bases of the junction left unmatched. Germline values: CDR1 SGHTA, CDR2 FQGNSA. CDR3 sequence: CASSYRGATDTQYF. As DNA, the CDR3 is TGTGCCAGCAGCTACAGGGGGGCGACAGATACGCAGTATTTT.

The chain uses TRBV5-6 and TRBJ2-2; D may be TRBD1 (6 bases). Germline lookup yields CDR1 SGHDT and CDR2 YYEEEE. V was shortened by 2 bases and J by 3 bases, with 11 bases between the two germline ends. The CDR3 loop spans 15 amino acids. The CDR3 sequence is CASSFGSGDTGELFF. The CDR3 DNA is TGTGCCAGCAGCTTCGGATCAGGGGACACCGGGGAGCTGTTTTTT.

In its sample, this clone was seen once. This sequence joins TRBV28 and TRBJ2-3; 8 positions match TRBD2. Germline CDR1 MDHEN, CDR2 SYDVKM. J gave up 1 base and V 5 bases, and 5 bases lay outside the gene matches. The CDR3 consists of 15 residues. CDR3 sequence reads: CASSKSGGGTDTQYF. CDR3 nucleotides: TGTGCCAGCAGTAAATCCGGGGGGGGCACAGATACGCAGTATTTT.

The V and J genes are TRBV5-6 and TRBJ1-2, with 8 positions matching TRBD1. This CDR3 is 14 amino acids long. Unmatched junction bases numbered 2, after V lost 0 bases and J lost 4 bases. The germline CDR1 and CDR2 sequences are SGHDT and YYEEEE. CDR3 sequence: CASSLEQGVYGYTF. CDR3 bases: TGTGCCAGCAGCTTGGAACAGGGGGTCTATGGCTACACCTTC.

This sequence joins TRBV19 and TRBJ1-5, with 7 bases fitting TRBD1. Germline V gene sequence: CDR1 LNHDA, CDR2 SQIVND (reference sequence). V lost 8 bases and J lost 3; bases outside the gene matches: 4. The CDR3 is 13 residues long. CDR3 amino acids: CASGDRSNQPQHF. DNA of the CDR3: TGTGCCAGTGGGGACAGATCCAATCAGCCCCAGCATTTT.